The text below deals with one T cell receptor beta chain. Its matching antigen is unknown. This entry is derived from a study of cytomegalovirus exposure and HLA in healthy donors. V was trimmed by 6 bases and J by 5 bases, leaving 17 bases between them. This CDR3 has 15 residues. Germline assignment: CDR1 LGHNT and CDR2 FRNRAP. Researchers ran the PCR with 60 Vbeta and 13 Jbeta primers. Sequencing was performed with immunoSEQ multiplex PCR; in TCRdb, only in-frame clones are kept and a portion is missing. This sample yields approximately 190,000 clones, of which around 87% are seen a single time; 1.3% belongs to the top ten. Study findings and constraints: Previously analyzed data showed that most TCR beta V segments were productive at a frequency of about 90% or about 30%. Among the CMV-associated chains, a few were confirmed in vitro as specific for CMV antigens. Reportedly, cytomegalovirus status was diagnosed with high sensitivity and specificity. When a later analysis compared HLA-associated TCR beta chains with equally common others, the HLA-associated chains turned out to be more clonally expanded and to have lower generation probabilities.

The sample comprised PBMCs. The receptor's source is a man aged 30 to 39 in good health and CMV-seronegative. J is TRBJ2-1 and V is TRBV12-5; maybe TRBD2 (7 bases). The CDR3 spells CASGLWGGPNNEQFF. The DNA for the CDR3 is TGTGCTAGTGGGCTCTGGGGGGGGCCGAACAATGAGCAGTTCTTC. Filled out from reference TRBV12-5 and TRBJ2-1, the complete variable domain reads DARVTQTPRHKVTEMGQEVTMRCQPILGHNTVFWYRQTMMQGLELLAYFRNRAPLDDSGMPKDRFSAEMPDATLATLKIQPSEPRDSAVYFCASGLWGGPNNEQFFGPGTRLTVL.